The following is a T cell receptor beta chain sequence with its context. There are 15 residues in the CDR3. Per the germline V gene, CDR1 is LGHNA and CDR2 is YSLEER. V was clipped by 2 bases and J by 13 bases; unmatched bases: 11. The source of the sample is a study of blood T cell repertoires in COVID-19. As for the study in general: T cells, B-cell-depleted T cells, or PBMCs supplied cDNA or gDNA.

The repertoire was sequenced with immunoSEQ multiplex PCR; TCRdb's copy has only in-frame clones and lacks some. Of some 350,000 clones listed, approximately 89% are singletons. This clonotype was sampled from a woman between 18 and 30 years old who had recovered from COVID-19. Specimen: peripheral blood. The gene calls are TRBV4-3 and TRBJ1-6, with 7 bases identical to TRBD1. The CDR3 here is CASSQRRTGLMPLHF. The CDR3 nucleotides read TGCGCCAGCAGCCAACGCCGGACAGGTCTCATGCCCCTCCACTTT.